Included here is one TCR beta chain sequence, with context. The target antigen is unknown. This entry comes from a study of early T cells in non-severe SARS-CoV-2 infection. Looking at the study overall: Unpaired chains resulted from sequencing bulk RNA of unsorted whole blood.

Separate cDNA molecules each had unique molecular identifiers attached to them. TCRdb re-analysed the 5' RACE reads in MiXCR, keeping a single row per CDR3 protein. The sample consists of some 57,000 distinct CDR3 sequences, 10% to 15% of them appearing once. From germline, CDR1 is SQVTM and CDR2 ANQGSEA. This CDR3 is 13 amino acids long. The V end lost 7 bases, the J end lost 4 bases, and 13 bases lay between the germline ends. Study-level findings and limits: Reliance on VDJdb matching favored anti-spike CD8 responses; private and CD4 specificities were missed.

This clonotype was sampled from an adult who was a healthcare worker with PCR-confirmed SARS-CoV-2 infection or an uninfected control (not recorded which). The specimen sequenced was whole blood. The chain couples TRBV29-1 to TRBJ2-2; maybe TRBD1 (6 bases). CDR3 in DNA: TGCAGCGACCAGGACAGTCTCACCGGGGAGCTGTTTTTT. Its protein product is CSDQDSLTGELFF.